The clone carrying this T cell receptor (beta chain) was picked up one time. Germline loops: CDR1 MDHEN, CDR2 SYDVKM. The CDR3 runs to 13 residues. Trimming took off 4 bases at V and 6 bases at J, with 13 bases between the two ends. This entry comes from a study of blood T cell repertoires in COVID-19. Turning to the study itself: From the United States, Italy and Spain came samples of acute and convalescent COVID-19. T cells, B-cell-depleted T cells, or PBMCs supplied cDNA or gDNA.

As processed by the authors: Quantification of nucleated cells was approximated via reference gene primer amplification. TCRdb's copy holds only in-frame clones and misses some; the assay was immunoSEQ multiplex PCR. That table furnishes V, J and clone size, whereas the DNA furnished D and trimming. Of roughly 200,000 clones in the sample, approximately 83% were seen once. The specimen sequenced was peripheral blood. This rearrangement joins TRBV28 to TRBJ2-7; D is possibly TRBD2 (5 bases). The source of this sequence is a man aged 50-59 years with active or convalescent COVID-19. This chain's CDR3 is CASSSRPGSEQYF. Written as DNA, the CDR3 is TGTGCCAGCAGTTCCCGACCGGGGAGCGAGCAGTACTTC.